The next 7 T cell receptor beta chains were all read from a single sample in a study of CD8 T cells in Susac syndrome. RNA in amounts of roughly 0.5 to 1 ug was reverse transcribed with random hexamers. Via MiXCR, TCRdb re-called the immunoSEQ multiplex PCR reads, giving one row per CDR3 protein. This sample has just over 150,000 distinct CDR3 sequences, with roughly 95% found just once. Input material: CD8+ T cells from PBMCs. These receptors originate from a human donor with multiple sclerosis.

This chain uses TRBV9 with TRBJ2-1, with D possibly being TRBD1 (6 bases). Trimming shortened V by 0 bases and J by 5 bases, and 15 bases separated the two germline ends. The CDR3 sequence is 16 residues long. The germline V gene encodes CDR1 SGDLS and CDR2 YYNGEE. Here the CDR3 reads CASSVGQGIKNNEQFF. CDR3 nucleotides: TGTGCCAGCAGCGTAGGGCAGGGGATAAAGAACAATGAGCAGTTCTTC.

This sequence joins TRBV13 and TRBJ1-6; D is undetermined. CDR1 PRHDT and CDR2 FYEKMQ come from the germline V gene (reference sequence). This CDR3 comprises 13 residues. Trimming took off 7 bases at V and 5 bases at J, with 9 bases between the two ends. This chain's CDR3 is CASNERNNSPLHF. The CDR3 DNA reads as TGTGCCAGCAATGAACGGAATAATTCACCCCTCCACTTT.

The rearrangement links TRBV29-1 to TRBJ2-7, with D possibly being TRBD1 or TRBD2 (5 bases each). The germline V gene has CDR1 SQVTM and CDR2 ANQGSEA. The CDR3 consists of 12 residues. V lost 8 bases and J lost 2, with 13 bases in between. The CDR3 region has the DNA TGCAGCTACCGGGACGATGCCTACGAGCAGTACTTC. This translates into CSYRDDAYEQYF.

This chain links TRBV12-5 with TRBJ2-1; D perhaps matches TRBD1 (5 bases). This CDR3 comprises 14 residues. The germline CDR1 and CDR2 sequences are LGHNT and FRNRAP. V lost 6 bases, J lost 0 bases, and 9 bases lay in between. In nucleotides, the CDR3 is TGTGCTAGTGGCGACAGTAGCTCCTACAATGAGCAGTTCTTC. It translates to CASGDSSSYNEQFF.

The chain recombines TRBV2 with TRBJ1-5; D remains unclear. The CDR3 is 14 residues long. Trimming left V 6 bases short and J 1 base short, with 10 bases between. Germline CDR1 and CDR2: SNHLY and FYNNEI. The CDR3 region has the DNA TGTGCCAGCAGATGGACGGTCAGCAATCAGCCCCAGCATTTT. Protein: CASRWTVSNQPQHF.

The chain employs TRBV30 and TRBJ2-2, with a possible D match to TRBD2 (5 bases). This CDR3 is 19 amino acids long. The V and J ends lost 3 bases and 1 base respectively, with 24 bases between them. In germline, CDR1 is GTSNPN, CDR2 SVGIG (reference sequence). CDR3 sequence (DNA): TGTGCCTGGAGCCCGGGTGAGGCTAGCCGTTCGTGGAACACCGGGGAGCTGTTTTTT. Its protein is CAWSPGEASRSWNTGELFF.

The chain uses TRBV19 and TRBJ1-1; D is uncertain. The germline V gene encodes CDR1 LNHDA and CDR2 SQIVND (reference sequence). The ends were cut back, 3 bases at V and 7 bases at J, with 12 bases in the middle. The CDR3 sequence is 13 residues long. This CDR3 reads CASSIGYLVEAFF. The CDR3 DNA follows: TGTGCCAGTAGTATCGGCTATCTGGTTGAAGCTTTCTTT.